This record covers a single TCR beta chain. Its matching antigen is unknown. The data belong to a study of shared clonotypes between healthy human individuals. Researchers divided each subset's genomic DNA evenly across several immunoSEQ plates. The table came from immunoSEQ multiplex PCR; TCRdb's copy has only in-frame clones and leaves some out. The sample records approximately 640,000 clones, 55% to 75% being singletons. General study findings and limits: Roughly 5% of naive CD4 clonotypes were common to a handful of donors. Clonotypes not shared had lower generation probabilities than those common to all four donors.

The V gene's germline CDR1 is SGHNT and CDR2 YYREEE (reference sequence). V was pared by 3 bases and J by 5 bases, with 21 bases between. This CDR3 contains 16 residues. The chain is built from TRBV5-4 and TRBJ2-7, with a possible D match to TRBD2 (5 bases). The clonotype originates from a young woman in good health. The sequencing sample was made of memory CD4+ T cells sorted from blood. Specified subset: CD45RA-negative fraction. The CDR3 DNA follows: TGTGCCAGCAGCTCCCCCTTTGCGGGTCGTCTCCACGAGCAGTACTTC. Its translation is CASSSPFAGRLHEQYF.